Each of the 31 T cell receptor beta chains below was sequenced from the same sample in a study of OX40 agonist ivuxolimab in advanced cancers. Libraries were prepared by immunoSEQ multiplex PCR; TCRdb keeps only in-frame clonotypes and omits some of them. The table has tens of thousands of clones, approximately 90% seen once. Sequenced here: CD4+ or CD8+ T cells sorted from blood, sampled in a trial of the OX40 agonist ivuxolimab. These receptors all come from an adult with an advanced solid tumor such as melanoma, head and neck, liver or kidney cancer.

The chain uses TRBV19 and TRBJ1-5, with TRBD1 as a possible D gene (5 bases). Germline-derived CDR1 and CDR2 are LNHDA and SQIVND (reference sequence). This CDR3 has 14 amino acids. V was pared by 1 base and J by 1 base, with 5 bases between. CDR3 nucleotide sequence: TGTGCCAGTAGTATAGGGACAAGCAATCAGCCCCAGCATTTT. Translation: CASSIGTSNQPQHF.

This chain uses TRBV7-2 with TRBJ2-7; D uncertain. Germline CDR1 SGHTA, CDR2 FQGNSA. Trimming took 1 base from V and 4 from J, leaving 5 bases between them. There are 12 residues in the CDR3. In DNA, the CDR3 is TGTGCCAGCAGCTTAGTGGGGTACGAGCAGTACTTC. Its translation: CASSLVGYEQYF.

This clone was picked up one time. The gene calls are TRBV18 and TRBJ1-1, with a tentative D call TRBD1 (5 bases). Germline CDR1 reads KGHSH; CDR2 reads LQKENI. The CDR3 spans 18 residues. Trimming shortened V by 3 bases and J by 1 base, and 21 bases separated the two germline ends. CDR3 sequence: CASSPPTGGVISNTEAFF. DNA of the CDR3: TGTGCCAGCTCACCCCCTACCGGAGGGGTGATTTCGAACACTGAAGCTTTCTTT.

The chain recombines TRBV7-9 with TRBJ2-7, with TRBD1 matching 7 bases. CDR1 is SEHNR and CDR2 is FQNEAQ in the germline V gene (reference sequence). J gave up 5 bases and V 4 bases, and 11 bases lay outside the gene matches. The CDR3 sequence is 15 residues long. This CDR3 is CASSSPTGLTDEQYF. CDR3 DNA: TGTGCCAGCAGCTCACCGACAGGGTTAACGGACGAGCAGTACTTC. Full variable domain (missing parts from reference TRBV7-9 and TRBJ2-7): DTGVSQNPRHKITKRGQNVTFRCDPISEHNRLYWYRQTLGQGPEFLTYFQNEAQLEKSRLLSDRFSAERPKGSFSTLEIQRTEQGDSAMYLCASSSPTGLTDEQYFGPGTRLTVT.

The rearrangement joins TRBV6-5 to TRBJ2-7; 9 nucleotides align to TRBD1. The CDR3 is made up of 14 amino acids. Germline CDR1 reads MNHEY; CDR2 reads SVGAGI. Unmatched junction bases numbered 5, after V lost 5 bases and J lost 3 bases. The CDR3 nucleotides are TGTGCCAGCAGTGATGGACAGGGGCTCTACGAGCAGTACTTC. Its protein product is CASSDGQGLYEQYF.

This clone showed up just once. The chain's CDR3 is CASRRRFDTYEQYF. CDR3 coding DNA: TGTGCCAGCAGAAGGCGATTCGATACCTACGAGCAGTACTTC. The chain links TRBV6-5 to TRBJ2-7, with D uncertain. CDR1 is MNHEY and CDR2 is SVGAGI in the germline V gene. The CDR3 loop spans 14 amino acids. V was pared by 6 bases and J by 2 bases, with 14 bases between.

This sequence joins TRBV9 and TRBJ2-1; 15 nucleotides align to TRBD2. Per germline, CDR1 SGDLS and CDR2 YYNGEE. Losses at the gene ends were 0 bases for V and 7 bases for J; bases not matched to a gene: 5. The CDR3 runs to 17 residues. CDR3 region: CASSVGTSGRVGNEQFF. The DNA for the CDR3 is TGTGCCAGCAGCGTAGGGACTAGCGGGAGGGTGGGGAATGAGCAGTTCTTC.

The CDR3 here is CSVETTDSSGEAFF. The CDR3 bases are TGCAGCGTTGAAACGACAGACTCGTCGGGCGAAGCTTTCTTT. J is TRBJ1-1 and V is TRBV29-1, with D maybe TRBD1 (5 bases). The V gene's germline CDR1 is SQVTM and CDR2 ANQGSEA. Trimming cost V 2 bases and J 8 bases, with 18 bases left between them. The CDR3 runs to 14 residues.

The rearrangement uses TRBV7-9 and TRBJ2-1; TRBD2 matches at 12 bases. The CDR3 has 18 amino acids. The V gene end was trimmed by 5 bases and the J gene end by 3 bases; junction bases not matched to a gene: 11. The germline V gene has CDR1 SEHNR and CDR2 FQNEAQ (reference sequence). CDR3 in DNA: TGTGCCAGCAGCACAACTAGCGGGAGGACTTACTACTACAATGAGCAGTTCTTC. Protein sequence: CASSTTSGRTYYYNEQFF.

This chain links TRBV5-6 with TRBJ1-2, with D uncertain. CDR3 length: 13 residues. CDR1 is SGHDT and CDR2 is YYEEEE in the germline V gene. V lost 0 bases and J 4 bases, leaving 7 bases between the germline ends. The CDR3 DNA follows: TGTGCCAGCAGCTTGGGGGCAAGCTATGGCTACACCTTC. It yields the protein CASSLGASYGYTF.

The CDR3 coding sequence is TGTGCCAGCAGCGGAGGAACTACCCTCTACACTGAAGCTTTCTTT. This gives the protein CASSGGTTLYTEAFF. The J gene is TRBJ1-1, the V gene TRBV9; no clear D. The germline V gene encodes CDR1 SGDLS and CDR2 YYNGEE. CDR3 length: 15 amino acids. The V end lost 3 bases, the J end lost 3 bases, and 15 bases lay between the germline ends.

The chain recombines TRBV19 with TRBJ1-1; weak D call: TRBD1 (6 bases). The germline V and J ends were trimmed by 2 bases and 0 bases, with 7 bases remaining between them. Germline V CDR1 and CDR2: LNHDA, SQIVND (reference sequence). This CDR3 is 14 amino acids long. CDR3 region: CASSITGLNTEAFF. Written as DNA, the CDR3 is TGTGCCAGTAGTATAACAGGGTTGAACACTGAAGCTTTCTTT.

CDR3 residues: CSARDWGVAFF. The CDR3 region has the DNA TGCAGTGCTAGAGATTGGGGGGTAGCTTTCTTT. The J gene is TRBJ1-1, the V gene TRBV20-1; possibly TRBD1 for D (5 bases). Germline V CDR1 and CDR2: DFQATT, SNEGSKA (reference sequence). The CDR3 spans 11 residues. V was clipped by 0 bases and J by 10 bases, with 9 bases between them.

The chain couples TRBV27 to TRBJ2-1; D unresolved. Germline V gene sequence: CDR1 MNHEY, CDR2 SMNVEV (reference sequence). V lost 0 bases and J 6 bases, leaving 9 bases between the germline ends. There are 14 residues in the CDR3. The CDR3 region is CASSLSYGSNEQFF. CDR3 DNA: TGTGCCAGCAGTTTATCTTACGGCTCCAATGAGCAGTTCTTC.

This chain links TRBV7-9 with TRBJ2-7; the D call may be TRBD1 or TRBD2 (7 bases each). This CDR3 contains 15 residues. V lost 2 bases to trimming and J lost 0 bases, with 11 bases between them. Germline values: CDR1 SEHNR, CDR2 FQNEAQ (reference sequence). CDR3 protein: CASSLSGDSSYEQYF. CDR3 DNA sequence: TGTGCCAGCAGCTTAAGCGGGGACAGCTCCTACGAGCAGTACTTC. The full variable domain, its missing parts supplied by reference TRBV7-9 and TRBJ2-7, is DTGVSQNPRHKITKRGQNVTFRCDPISEHNRLYWYRQTLGQGPEFLTYFQNEAQLEKSRLLSDRFSAERPKGSFSTLEIQRTEQGDSAMYLCASSLSGDSSYEQYFGPGTRLTVT.

This clone appeared once. The J gene is TRBJ1-1, the V gene TRBV11-2; no reliable D call. Germline values: CDR1 SGHAT, CDR2 FQNNGV. The CDR3 has 15 residues. Trimming cost V 0 bases and J 0 bases, with 8 bases left between them. As DNA, the CDR3 is TGTGCCAGCAGCTTAGAGGTCAGAATGAACACTGAAGCTTTCTTT. This encodes CASSLEVRMNTEAFF.

This clone was counted a few times. The V call is TRBV19, the J call TRBJ2-5; 9 positions agree with TRBD2. Germline trimming cut 5 bases from V and 4 bases from J; bases unmatched to any gene: 8. The CDR3 consists of 15 residues. Per germline, CDR1 LNHDA and CDR2 SQIVND (reference sequence). The CDR3 DNA reads TGTGCCAGTAGTTTCCTAGCGGGAATGCGAGAGACCCAGTACTTC. Protein sequence: CASSFLAGMRETQYF.

Only a few counts were recorded for this clone. The chain joins TRBV25-1 to TRBJ2-5; TRBD1 matches 8 bases. The CDR3 runs to 16 residues. The J segment lost 1 base and the V segment lost 2 bases, leaving 6 bases of the junction unmatched. The V gene's germline CDR1 is MGHDK and CDR2 SYGVNS. CDR3 loop: CASSEPSDRGQETQYF. The CDR3 nucleotides read TGTGCCAGCAGTGAACCTTCCGACAGGGGCCAAGAGACCCAGTACTTC.

As concerns this clone: The identical CDR3 is also encoded by other nucleotide sequences in the sample. This chain uses TRBV28 with TRBJ2-3; 7 bases are shared with TRBD1. V lost 3 bases and J lost 1; bases outside the gene matches: 4. The CDR3 consists of 15 residues. Germline V gives CDR1 MDHEN, CDR2 SYDVKM. DNA of the CDR3: TGTGCCAGCAGTTTTCCAGGGGGAGGCACAGATACGCAGTATTTT. It yields the protein CASSFPGGGTDTQYF.

The chain uses TRBV9 and TRBJ2-7, with TRBD1 matching over 10 bases. This CDR3 region has 16 residues. Germline CDR1 SGDLS, CDR2 YYNGEE. The junction had 13 bases not matched to a gene; V was cut back by 4 bases and J by 6 bases. Written as DNA, the CDR3 is TGTGCCAGCAGCCCATTCCCGGGACAGGGGTCGTTCGAGCAGTACTTC. Its protein product is CASSPFPGQGSFEQYF. The whole variable domain, filled in from reference TRBV9 and TRBJ2-7, reads DSGVTQTPKHLITATGQRVTLRCSPRSGDLSVYWYQQSLDQGLQFLIQYYNGEERAKGNILERFSAQQFPDLHSELNLSSLELGDSALYFCASSPFPGQGSFEQYFGPGTRLTVT.

The CDR3 spells CASSVSRGQGSYNEQFF. The CDR3 bases are TGTGCCAGCAGTGTATCTCGCGGGCAGGGCAGCTACAATGAGCAGTTCTTC. The chain carries TRBV2 and TRBJ2-1; tentatively, D is TRBD1 or TRBD2 (5 bases each). The CDR3 runs 17 residues. CDR1 SNHLY and CDR2 FYNNEI come from the germline V gene. Trimming cost V 4 bases and J 3 bases, with 19 bases left between them.

This chain uses TRBV28 with TRBJ1-5; D ambiguous. CDR3 size: 14 residues. With 3 bases removed from V and 7 bases from J, the gap between germline ends came to 13 bases. Germline lookup yields CDR1 MDHEN and CDR2 SYDVKM. The CDR3, as DNA: TGTGCCAGCAGTTTGGCGGTTTATGGCCAGCCCCAGCATTTT. It yields the protein CASSLAVYGQPQHF.

The chain links TRBV27 to TRBJ1-1; D may be TRBD1 (5 bases). V lost 6 bases and J lost 6, with 17 bases in between. This CDR3 is built from 14 residues. Germline CDR1 is MNHEY and CDR2 is SMNVEV (reference sequence). The CDR3 region has the DNA TGTGCCAGCAGGTTAGCTGGGGCACGCGCTGAAGCTTTCTTT. It encodes CASRLAGARAEAFF.

The chain carries TRBV4-1 and TRBJ2-3; 10 bases are shared with TRBD2. The CDR3 runs 15 residues. Trimming cost V 6 bases and J 5 bases; bases outside gene matches: 8. Germline CDR1 is MGHRA and CDR2 is YSYEKL. The DNA for the CDR3 is TGCGCCAGCAGTTTAAGCGGGGGGGCGGGAGATACGCAGTATTTT. Translated, it gives CASSLSGGAGDTQYF.

This chain joins TRBV5-6 and TRBJ1-1; no definite D call. The CDR3 extends over 14 amino acids. V was cut by 4 bases and J by 8 bases, with 18 bases left in between. The germline CDR1 and CDR2 sequences are SGHDT and YYEEEE. The CDR3 DNA reads as TGTGCCAGCAGCACTACGGACGGGGTGTACGAAGCTTTCTTT. Its protein is CASSTTDGVYEAFF.

The sample holds one count of this clone. The J gene is TRBJ2-2, the V gene TRBV13; a possible D gene is TRBD1 (6 bases). In germline, CDR1 is PRHDT, CDR2 FYEKMQ (reference sequence). Trimming left V 1 base short and J 4 bases short, with 10 bases between. The CDR3 runs 15 residues. CDR3 region: CASSLAGDGTGELFF. CDR3 sequence (DNA): TGTGCCAGCAGCTTAGCAGGGGATGGCACCGGGGAGCTGTTTTTT.

The chain uses TRBV6-5 and TRBJ1-2; 9 positions match TRBD1. The V gene end was trimmed by 6 bases and the J gene end by 8 bases; junction bases not matched to a gene: 7. The CDR3 is 13 residues long. Germline V gene lookup returns CDR1 MNHEY and CDR2 SVGAGI. CDR3 sequence (DNA): TGTGCCAGCAGGGGGGGACAGGGTTCGGGCTACACCTTC. It yields the protein CASRGGQGSGYTF.

The chain employs TRBV29-1 and TRBJ2-7; 13 positions agree with TRBD2. J was trimmed by 6 bases and V by 8 bases; bases with no gene match: 16. The length of the CDR3 is 16 residues. Germline loops: CDR1 SQVTM, CDR2 ANQGSEA. As DNA, the CDR3 is TGCAGCATTTCCGGGACTAGCGGGACTACTTGGGTCGAGCAGTACTTC. Translated, it gives CSISGTSGTTWVEQYF.

V and J are TRBV5-1 and TRBJ2-7; D gene uncertain. In germline, CDR1 is SGHRS, CDR2 YFSETQ. Trimming removed 2 bases at V and 5 bases at J, with 11 bases between. The CDR3 extends over 13 amino acids. The CDR3 coding sequence is TGCGCCAGCAGCTTAGCCACGATGAACGAGCAGTACTTC. It specifies CASSLATMNEQYF.

The rearrangement links TRBV29-1 to TRBJ2-3; D is unresolved. Per germline, CDR1 SQVTM and CDR2 ANQGSEA. Trimming took off 3 bases at V and 5 bases at J, with 12 bases between the two ends. CDR3 length: 13 amino acids. The CDR3 coding sequence is TGCAGCGTTGATGTGTCTGTTGGAGATACGCAGTATTTT. It is translated as CSVDVSVGDTQYF.

The genes are TRBV4-3 and TRBJ1-1; D remains ambiguous. CDR3 length: 15 residues. Trimming removed 0 bases at V and 1 base at J, with 9 bases between. Germline V CDR1 and CDR2: LGHNA, YSLEER. The CDR3 here is CASSQDGMGNTEAFF. The CDR3 nucleotides are TGCGCCAGCAGCCAAGATGGTATGGGGAACACTGAAGCTTTCTTT.